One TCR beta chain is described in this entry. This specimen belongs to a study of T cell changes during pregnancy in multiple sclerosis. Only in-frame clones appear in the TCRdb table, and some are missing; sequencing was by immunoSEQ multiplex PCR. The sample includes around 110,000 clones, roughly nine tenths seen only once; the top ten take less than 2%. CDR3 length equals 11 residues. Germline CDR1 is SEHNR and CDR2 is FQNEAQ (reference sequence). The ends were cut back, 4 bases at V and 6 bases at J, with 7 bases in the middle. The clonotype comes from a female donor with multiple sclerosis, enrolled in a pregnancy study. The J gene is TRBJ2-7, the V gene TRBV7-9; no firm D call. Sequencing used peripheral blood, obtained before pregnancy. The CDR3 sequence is CASSSTPEQYF. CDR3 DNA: TGTGCCAGCAGCTCTACCCCCGAGCAGTACTTC.